Included here is one T cell receptor (beta chain) sequence, with context. As handled by the study authors: Estimation of nucleated cell counts was performed using reference gene primer amplification. Some clones are missing from TCRdb's copy, which holds only in-frame ones; the method was immunoSEQ multiplex PCR. From that table come the V and J calls and clone size; the DNA was used to work out D and trimming. The sample has fewer than 350,000 clones, around 90% seen once. The data derive from a study of blood T cell repertoires in COVID-19. Study-wide context: The United States, Italy and Spain were the sources of the acute and convalescent COVID-19 samples.

Germline lookup yields CDR1 SQVTM and CDR2 ANQGSEA. V dropped 4 bases and J dropped 4 bases, with 13 bases sitting between them. The CDR3 covers 13 residues. In Seattle, patients joined the study during active infection and were tracked longitudinally. The source material was peripheral blood. This receptor was identified in a woman in her fifties or sixties with COVID-19, enrolled during active disease. This chain joins TRBV29-1 and TRBJ1-2; D is perhaps TRBD1 (6 bases). CDR3 amino acids: CSVAKGVGYGYTF. Here the CDR3 DNA reads TGCAGCGTTGCCAAGGGGGTCGGCTATGGCTACACCTTC. Full variable domain (remainder filled in from reference TRBV29-1 and TRBJ1-2): SAVISQKPSRDICQRGTSLTIQCQVDSQVTMMFWYRQQPGQSLTLIATANQGSEATYESGFVIDKFPISRPNLTFSTLTVSNMSPEDSSIYLCSVAKGVGYGYTFGSGTRLTVV.